This T cell receptor beta chain was recovered during a study of T cell responses to AZD1222 COVID-19 vaccine. Germline CDR1 and CDR2: MGHRA and YSYEKL. The CDR3 is made up of 16 amino acids. Unmatched junction bases numbered 5, after V lost 1 base and J lost 2 bases. On this clone itself: Antigen: not known.

The study, taken as a whole, reports: Seropositive status at baseline applied to only six AZD1222 recipients. Repertoire sampling happened only post peak T cell response.

Data came from immunoSEQ multiplex PCR; TCRdb stores just in-frame clones and leaves some out. The data show about 150,000 clones, with over 80% seen just once and just over 9% held by the top ten. The J gene is TRBJ2-7, the V gene TRBV4-1; 10 bases align to TRBD1. The material sequenced was peripheral blood, taken 28 days after the second AZD1222 dose. The source is an adult who received the AZD1222 COVID-19 vaccine. CDR3 region: CASSQVPGQGTYEQYF. CDR3 nucleotides: TGCGCCAGCAGCCAAGTTCCGGGACAGGGGACCTACGAGCAGTACTTC.